This entry is about one TCR beta chain. Its antigen is unknown. This CDR3 is 12 amino acids long. The germline gives CDR1 SGDLS, CDR2 YYNGEE. The sample belongs to a study of T cells expressing NK-cell markers. For the study at large: Among eight sequenced donors, seven carried HCMV seropositivity while one was seronegative. Points from the study as a whole: Of the CD8+ T cell pool in roughly six donors, about 1.0-7.0% was accounted for by dominant NKG2C+ clonotypes.

As the method of synthesis, 5'RACE template switching with UMIs yielded TCR beta cDNA. Using the 5' RACE reads, TCRdb records one entry per CDR3 protein without DNA. This table holds about 300,000 distinct CDR3 sequences. This receptor was obtained from a woman between 18 and 69 years old in good health. The chain carries TRBV9 and TRBJ1-6; TCRdb picks TRBD1, but there is no DNA to check that call. The specimen sequenced was blood T cells: a sorted CD56 or NKG2C T cell subset, CD4+ or CD8+ T cells, or bulk PBMC T cells (not recorded which). CDR3 in amino acids: CASSVQGSPLHF.